These 30 T cell receptor beta chains came from one sample sequenced in a study of a mutant IDH1 vaccine in newly diagnosed glioma. Time point given: week 5, during vaccination. Topical imiquimod was applied with each vaccine dose, which held 300 ug of mutant IDH1 20-mer peptide. For these receptors, no antigen is known. Assay: immunoSEQ multiplex PCR; the TCRdb copy retains only in-frame clones and omits some. The sample records 53,000 or so clones, around 80% being singletons. The sequenced sample was PBMCs, obtained from a glioma patient whose treatment included an IDH1 peptide vaccine. Source of these receptors: a man aged 50 or older with glioma.

This sequence joins TRBV28 and TRBJ1-1; tentative D call: TRBD1 (5 bases). Germline assignment: CDR1 MDHEN and CDR2 SYDVKM. The length of the CDR3 is 16 residues. The V end was cut by 3 bases, the J end by 2 bases, with 16 bases between. CDR3 coding DNA: TGTGCCAGCAGTTTGAGGGGTCTGGGTACTAACACTGAAGCTTTCTTT. Translating it yields CASSLRGLGTNTEAFF.

The chain combines TRBV14 with TRBJ2-2; 8 nucleotides line up with TRBD1. The CDR3 runs 15 residues. Germline V lookup: CDR1 SGHDN, CDR2 FVKESK. J was trimmed by 6 bases and V by 0 bases; bases with no gene match: 3. The CDR3 DNA follows: TGTGCCAGCAGCCAAGACAGGGGGCCGGCCGGGGAGCTGTTTTTT. This codes for CASSQDRGPAGELFF.

The rearrangement joins TRBV5-4 to TRBJ2-2; D is uncertain. CDR1 and CDR2 from the germline V gene are SGHNT and YYREEE (reference sequence). V was cut by 4 bases and J by 5 bases, with 15 bases left in between. This CDR3 comprises 15 residues. The CDR3 DNA is TGTGCCAGCAGCCCGGACCCATCGGCAACCGGGGAGCTGTTTTTT. Protein product: CASSPDPSATGELFF.

This chain connects TRBV5-8 to TRBJ2-7; unclear D gene. The CDR3 length is 15 residues. Germline CDR1 reads SGHTS; CDR2 reads YDEGEE. Trimming removed 0 bases from V and 0 bases from J, with 10 bases in between. CDR3 coding DNA: TGTGCCAGCAGCTTGGATTCAAGGAGCTCCTACGAGCAGTACTTC. It translates to CASSLDSRSSYEQYF.

There are a few counts of this clone. V and J are TRBV28 and TRBJ1-1; D might be TRBD1 (6 bases). V was pared by 4 bases and J by 10 bases, with 13 bases between. The CDR3 has 12 amino acids. Germline CDR1 MDHEN, CDR2 SYDVKM. CDR3 DNA sequence: TGTGCCAGCAGTTCCGCAGGGGATGGAGCTTTCTTT. It specifies CASSSAGDGAFF.

This clone was observed a few times. The genes are TRBV7-8 and TRBJ2-1, with TRBD1 identical over 9 bases. V trimming: 7 bases; J trimming: 10 bases; junction bases outside the gene matches: 17. The CDR3 extends over 16 amino acids. Germline loops: CDR1 SGHVS, CDR2 FQNEAQ. The CDR3 DNA sequence: TGTGCCAGCATCCTGGGACAGGGCCTTACAATTACGGAGCAGTTCTTC. This codes for CASILGQGLTITEQFF.

The V gene is TRBV7-8, the J gene TRBJ1-2; a possible D gene is TRBD1 (6 bases). Trimming removed 5 bases from V and 6 bases from J, with 19 bases in between. Germline V lookup: CDR1 SGHVS, CDR2 FQNEAQ. The CDR3 spans 15 residues. In DNA form, the CDR3 reads TGTGCCAGCAGCCTTACGCGGCAGGGGTCGGATGGCTACACCTTC. It translates to CASSLTRQGSDGYTF.

The CDR3 region has the DNA TGTGCCAGCAGCTCCGGGACAGGGGGGAGGTCAGAGACCCAGTACTTC. Residues: CASSSGTGGRSETQYF. The chain couples TRBV5-4 to TRBJ2-5; 11 bases line up with TRBD1. J lost 4 bases, V lost 3 bases, and 8 bases had no gene match. This CDR3 has 16 residues. The V gene's germline CDR1 is SGHNT and CDR2 YYREEE (reference sequence).

The chain employs TRBV4-3 and TRBJ1-4; D is uncertain. This CDR3 has 14 residues. V lost 1 base to trimming and J lost 12 bases, with 15 bases between them. In germline, CDR1 is LGHNA, CDR2 YSLEER. CDR3 protein: CASSQGDRERELFF. The CDR3 DNA reads as TGCGCCAGCAGCCAAGGCGATCGGGAGCGTGAACTGTTTTTT.

J is TRBJ2-1 and V is TRBV10-3, with 10 bases that match TRBD2. The CDR3 is 14 residues long. Germline assignment: CDR1 ENHRY and CDR2 SYGVKD. V gave up 6 bases and J gave up 8 bases; unmatched junction bases: 7. CDR3 nucleotide sequence: TGTGCCATCAGGTCCAGCGGGGGGGCCGATGAGCAGTTCTTC. Translating it yields CAIRSSGGADEQFF.

The chain joins TRBV7-8 to TRBJ1-1; tentative D call: TRBD1 (5 bases). The CDR3 is 17 amino acids. Trimming removed 3 bases from V and 4 bases from J, with 21 bases in between. Germline-derived CDR1 and CDR2 are SGHVS and FQNEAQ. The CDR3 coding sequence is TGTGCCAGCAGCTTCCCGGCGGAAGGGGCCCCGGGCACTGAAGCTTTCTTT. Translating gives CASSFPAEGAPGTEAFF.

The genes are TRBV14 and TRBJ2-1; possible D gene TRBD1, 6 bases. Trimming removed 5 bases at V and 2 bases at J, with 13 bases between. CDR3 size: 15 residues. Germline V gene sequence: CDR1 SGHDN, CDR2 FVKESK. In DNA form, the CDR3 reads TGTGCCAGCAGCTCCTCCAGGGGCCCCTACAATGAGCAGTTCTTC. It specifies CASSSSRGPYNEQFF.

This clone has only a few counts. The rearrangement links TRBV28 to TRBJ1-3; D is unresolved. Germline CDR1 is MDHEN and CDR2 is SYDVKM. V was clipped by 3 bases and J by 16 bases, with 13 bases between them. The CDR3 runs 11 residues. Written as DNA, the CDR3 is TGTGCCAGCAGTTTCCCAGGTGTTCTGTATTTT. This gives the protein CASSFPGVLYF.

J is TRBJ1-6 and V is TRBV5-4; no reliable D call. This CDR3 has 15 residues. Per germline, CDR1 SGHNT and CDR2 YYREEE (reference sequence). V was shortened by 4 bases and J by 3 bases, with 11 bases between the two germline ends. The CDR3 here is CASSGSGLYNSPLHF. For the CDR3, the DNA is TGTGCCAGCAGCGGAAGTGGCCTCTATAATTCACCCCTCCACTTT.

The chain combines TRBV4-3 with TRBJ1-4, with D uncertain. The CDR3 runs 14 residues. CDR1 is LGHNA and CDR2 is YSLEER in the germline V gene. V gave up 0 bases and J gave up 6 bases, with 8 bases separating them. In DNA form, the CDR3 reads TGCGCCAGCAGCCAAGAGAACAGACATGAAAAACTGTTTTTT. Amino acids: CASSQENRHEKLFF.

The chain carries TRBV10-3 and TRBJ2-3, with D possibly being TRBD2 (6 bases). CDR1 and CDR2 from the germline V gene are ENHRY and SYGVKD. Trimming left V 6 bases short and J 4 bases short, with 8 bases between. CDR3 size: 12 residues. The CDR3 nucleotides are TGTGCCATCAGCAGGGAGGCAGATACGCAGTATTTT. Amino acids: CAISREADTQYF.

There are a few counts of this clone. This chain connects TRBV30 to TRBJ1-5, with D perhaps matching TRBD1 (6 bases). In germline, CDR1 is GTSNPN, CDR2 SVGIG (reference sequence). The length of the CDR3 is 12 residues. Trimming left V 2 bases short and J 6 bases short, with 8 bases between. The CDR3 nucleotides are TGTGCCTGGAGTCCGGGGGCTCAGCCCCAGCATTTT. It translates to CAWSPGAQPQHF.

The chain carries TRBV9 and TRBJ1-5, with TRBD1 matching over 9 bases. From germline, CDR1 is SGDLS and CDR2 YYNGEE. The CDR3 runs to 15 residues. With V trimmed by 0 bases and J by 7 bases, 5 bases remained unmatched. The CDR3 protein is CASSVGGDRVQPQHF. The CDR3 region has the DNA TGTGCCAGCAGCGTAGGGGGGGACAGGGTACAGCCCCAGCATTTT.

The V call is TRBV19, the J call TRBJ1-5; TRBD1 is a possible D gene (5 bases). With 3 bases removed from V and 3 bases from J, the gap between germline ends came to 9 bases. The CDR3 is 14 amino acids. Germline assignment: CDR1 LNHDA and CDR2 SQIVND (reference sequence). CDR3 protein: CASSMWGFNQPQHF. The CDR3 DNA sequence: TGTGCCAGTAGTATGTGGGGCTTCAATCAGCCCCAGCATTTT.

The V and J genes are TRBV19 and TRBJ2-2, with 12 bases that match TRBD2. Germline V lookup: CDR1 LNHDA, CDR2 SQIVND (reference sequence). The J segment lost 3 bases and the V segment lost 8 bases, leaving 1 base of the junction unmatched. This CDR3 region has 14 residues. The CDR3 region is CASRTSGDTGELFF. As DNA, the CDR3 is TGTGCCAGTCGGACTAGCGGGGACACCGGGGAGCTGTTTTTT.

The chain recombines TRBV14 with TRBJ2-5, with D perhaps being TRBD1 or TRBD2 (5 bases each). This CDR3 contains 14 residues. Deletions cut 4 bases from V and 0 bases from J, with 9 bases between. Germline lookup yields CDR1 SGHDN and CDR2 FVKESK. The CDR3 is CASSPRDHQETQYF. The DNA of the CDR3 is TGTGCCAGCAGCCCCCGGGACCACCAAGAGACCCAGTACTTC.

V is TRBV29-1 and J is TRBJ2-7, with D perhaps matching TRBD2 (6 bases). The CDR3 consists of 14 residues. The V end was cut by 7 bases, the J end by 5 bases, with 21 bases between. Looked up from germline, CDR1 is SQVTM and CDR2 is ANQGSEA. CDR3 DNA: TGCAGCGCCGGGGCGGGACTCCTTACTAACGAGCAGTACTTC. This gives the protein CSAGAGLLTNEQYF.

This chain uses TRBV19 with TRBJ1-6, with a weak D call TRBD1 (5 bases). Germline lookup yields CDR1 LNHDA and CDR2 SQIVND (reference sequence). Deletions cut 5 bases from V and 0 bases from J, with 14 bases between. The CDR3 runs 17 residues. CDR3: CASSSQGTRSYNSPLHF. The CDR3 nucleotides are TGTGCCAGTAGTTCCCAGGGAACCCGCTCCTATAATTCACCCCTCCACTTT. Full variable domain (rest looked up from reference TRBV19 and TRBJ1-6): DGGITQSPKYLFRKEGQNVTLSCEQNLNHDAMYWYRQDPGQGLRLIYYSQIVNDFQKGDIAEGYSVSREKKESFPLTVTSAQKNPTAFYLCASSSQGTRSYNSPLHFGNGTRLTVT.

The rearrangement links TRBV7-6 to TRBJ2-1, with D hard to call. This CDR3 has 14 amino acids. Germline V lookup: CDR1 SGHVS, CDR2 FNYEAQ. The germline V and J ends were trimmed by 5 bases and 4 bases, with 12 bases remaining between them. CDR3 residues: CASSPAGKYNEQFF. The CDR3 DNA follows: TGTGCCAGCAGCCCGGCAGGAAAGTACAATGAGCAGTTCTTC.

The chain links TRBV7-3 to TRBJ2-1; 10 bases are shared with TRBD1. The CDR3 is 15 residues long. CDR1 SGHTA and CDR2 FQGTGA come from the germline V gene. V lost 7 bases to trimming and J lost 2 bases; unmatched junction nucleotides: 5. CDR3 residues: CASKPDRGPYNEQFF. CDR3 DNA sequence: TGTGCCAGCAAACCCGACAGGGGGCCCTACAATGAGCAGTTCTTC.

The V and J genes are TRBV7-2 and TRBJ1-5; D gene ambiguous. The V end lost 3 bases, the J end lost 5 bases, and 8 bases lay between the germline ends. This CDR3 comprises 13 residues. Per the germline V gene, CDR1 is SGHTA and CDR2 is FQGNSA. The CDR3 is CASSLVVYQPQHF. CDR3 bases: TGTGCCAGCAGCTTGGTGGTGTATCAGCCCCAGCATTTT.

The chain links TRBV5-1 to TRBJ2-6; possibly TRBD1 for D (5 bases). Per the germline V gene, CDR1 is SGHRS and CDR2 is YFSETQ. The CDR3 loop spans 18 amino acids. The ends were cut back, 4 bases at V and 2 bases at J, with 19 bases in the middle. The CDR3 DNA follows: TGCGCCAGCAGCGGATACCTCGACAGAACGACTGGGGCCAACGTCCTGACTTTC. This translates into CASSGYLDRTTGANVLTF.

The chain uses TRBV19 and TRBJ1-2, with D maybe TRBD1 (6 bases). CDR3 length equals 13 residues. V lost 1 base and J 7 bases, leaving 10 bases between the germline ends. The V gene's germline CDR1 is LNHDA and CDR2 SQIVND (reference sequence). The DNA of the CDR3 is TGTGCCAGTAGTATAGCGAGGGACACTGGCTACACCTTC. Its translation: CASSIARDTGYTF.

V gene TRBV2 combines with J gene TRBJ2-5, with a weak D call TRBD2 (6 bases). Trimming took 6 bases from V and 4 from J, leaving 12 bases between them. The germline V gene encodes CDR1 SNHLY and CDR2 FYNNEI. There are 13 residues in the CDR3. CDR3 region: CASRGASVETQYF. CDR3 in DNA: TGTGCCAGCAGAGGGGCTAGCGTAGAGACCCAGTACTTC.

The genes are TRBV5-1 and TRBJ2-7, with D tentatively TRBD1 (5 bases). Trimming shortened V by 4 bases and J by 2 bases, and 13 bases separated the two germline ends. This CDR3 spans 14 amino acids. In germline, CDR1 is SGHRS, CDR2 YFSETQ. The CDR3 sequence: CASSPNDSPYEQYF. The CDR3 DNA follows: TGCGCCAGCAGCCCAAACGACAGTCCCTACGAGCAGTACTTC.